The 26 T cell receptor beta chains below all came from one sample that was sequenced in a study of shared clonotypes between healthy human individuals. Produced via immunoSEQ multiplex PCR; TCRdb's table is partial and in-frame only. The sample includes 100,000 or so clones, 68% of them seen just once. Sequenced: memory CD8+ T cells sorted from blood. Subset specified: CD45RO+ cells pooled with CCR7-negative TemRA cells. Every receptor here comes from a woman in her 30s in good health.

The chain carries TRBV7-9 and TRBJ2-5; 7 bases are shared with TRBD2. Matching the DNA end better, TRBJ2-7 makes the J call doubtful. The CDR3 spans 14 residues. Germline V gene sequence: CDR1 SEHNR, CDR2 FQNEAQ (reference sequence). DNA for the CDR3: TGTGCCAGCAGCTTCGGGGACTATAGGGGCGAGCAGTACTTC. As protein: CASSFGDYRGEQYF.

The chain carries TRBV28 and TRBJ1-5, with 7 bases fitting TRBD1. The CDR3 is made up of 16 amino acids. The ends lost 7 bases at V and 2 bases at J; junction bases unmatched: 11. Looked up from germline, CDR1 is MDHEN and CDR2 is SYDVKM. CDR3: CASNPLQGSCNQPQHF. CDR3 coding DNA: TGTGCCAGCAACCCTTTACAGGGGAGTTGCAATCAGCCCCAGCATTTT.

This clone showed up just a few times. The V and J genes are TRBV13 and TRBJ2-1; D unresolved. CDR3 length: 13 amino acids. V gave up 10 bases and J gave up 0 bases, with 10 bases separating them. Germline V CDR1 and CDR2: PRHDT, FYEKMQ (reference sequence). The CDR3 is CATKRNSYNEQFF. The CDR3 DNA reads TGTGCCACCAAAAGGAACTCCTACAATGAGCAGTTCTTC. Using reference TRBV13 and TRBJ2-1 for the parts outside the CDR3, the full variable domain is AAGVIQSPRHLIKEKRETATLKCYPIPRHDTVYWYQQGPGQDPQFLISFYEKMQSDKGSIPDRFSAQQFSDYHSELNMSSLELGDSALYFCATKRNSYNEQFFGPGTRLTVL.

V gene TRBV5-1 combines with J gene TRBJ2-3, with D uncertain. Per germline, CDR1 SGHRS and CDR2 YFSETQ. Trimming removed 5 bases at V and 3 bases at J, with 10 bases between. This CDR3 region has 13 residues. For the CDR3, the DNA is TGCGCCAGCAGGACTCCCGGGACAGATACGCAGTATTTT. Protein sequence: CASRTPGTDTQYF.

CDR3 in DNA: TGCGCCAGCAGCTCCCCGGGACAGGGTGCAGATACGCAGTATTTT. This codes for CASSSPGQGADTQYF. The gene calls are TRBV4-1 and TRBJ2-3; 9 bases are a match to TRBD1. The CDR3 sequence is 15 residues long. The V segment lost 5 bases and the J segment 4 bases; nucleotides outside the gene matches: 7. Germline V gene sequence: CDR1 MGHRA, CDR2 YSYEKL.

The J gene is TRBJ2-1, the V gene TRBV4-1, with a possible D match to TRBD2 (5 bases). Deletions cut 0 bases from V and 7 bases from J, with 13 bases between. There are 15 residues in the CDR3. CDR1 is MGHRA, CDR2 YSYEKL, per germline. The CDR3 is CASSQDRGHQNEQFF. As DNA, the CDR3 is TGCGCCAGCAGCCAAGACCGGGGTCATCAGAATGAGCAGTTCTTC.

This clone was observed at least ten times. The rearrangement uses TRBV6-6 and TRBJ2-7, with TRBD2 matching over 8 bases. This CDR3 is built from 14 residues. Trimming cost V 2 bases and J 6 bases; bases outside gene matches: 6. Germline lookup yields CDR1 MNHNY and CDR2 SVGAGI (reference sequence). CDR3: CASSYTRLAGEQYF. In DNA, the CDR3 is TGTGCCAGCAGTTACACACGCCTAGCGGGCGAGCAGTACTTC.

The gene calls are TRBV7-6 and TRBJ2-7; the D gene is possibly TRBD1 (5 bases). This CDR3 is built from 15 residues. From germline, CDR1 is SGHVS and CDR2 FNYEAQ. V shed 2 bases and J shed 0 bases, with 11 bases lying between them. CDR3: CASSLYQGSSYEQYF. The DNA of the CDR3 is TGTGCCAGCAGCTTATATCAGGGTTCCTCCTACGAGCAGTACTTC.

This chain links TRBV19 with TRBJ2-1; TRBD2 matches 13 bases. Trimming cost V 8 bases and J 0 bases; bases outside gene matches: 7. The germline V gene has CDR1 LNHDA and CDR2 SQIVND (reference sequence). The CDR3 has 17 residues. DNA of the CDR3: TGTGCCAGTGGGGGACTAGCGGGACTTGGCTCCTACAATGAGCAGTTCTTC. This sequence encodes CASGGLAGLGSYNEQFF.

For this clone: The junction does not match germline at one end; this may be a read error. The chain couples TRBV4-1 to TRBJ1-2; possible D gene TRBD1, 5 bases. Germline lookup yields CDR1 MGHRA and CDR2 YSYEKL. The CDR3 length is 14 residues. The DNA for the CDR3 is TGCGCCAGCAGCCAATCCCCCCGGGGGTATGGCCACACCTTC. It codes for CASSQSPRGYGHTF.

This clone was seen a single time. The chain links TRBV2 to TRBJ1-5; a weak D match, TRBD1 (5 bases). The germline V gene has CDR1 SNHLY and CDR2 FYNNEI. CDR3 length: 16 amino acids. The V end lost 3 bases, the J end lost 0 bases, and 12 bases lay between the germline ends. CDR3 sequence (DNA): TGTGCCAGCAGTGACGGGGCGGTCTATAGCAATCAGCCCCAGCATTTT. Its translation is CASSDGAVYSNQPQHF.

The chain couples TRBV2 to TRBJ2-5, with 10 bases aligning to TRBD1. The end of the DNA is better explained by TRBJ2-7, so the J call may be wrong. This CDR3 region has 12 residues. Germline CDR1 and CDR2: SNHLY and FYNNEI. The CDR3 loop reads CASRGQGSEQYF. The CDR3 DNA follows: TGTGCCAGCAGGGGACAGGGGAGCGAGCAGTACTTC.

This chain uses TRBV27 with TRBJ2-7; TRBD2 agrees at 9 bases. CDR3 length equals 14 residues. The junction had 4 bases not matched to a gene; V was cut back by 6 bases and J by 1 base. Germline V gives CDR1 MNHEY, CDR2 SMNVEV (reference sequence). The CDR3 is CASRLAGASYEQYF. The CDR3 nucleotides read TGTGCCAGCAGACTAGCGGGCGCATCCTACGAGCAGTACTTC.

The V call is TRBV5-4, the J call TRBJ2-1, with 9 bases lining up with TRBD2. The CDR3 runs 13 residues. After removal of 9 bases from V and 2 bases from J, the junction contained 3 bases not matched to a gene. Per the germline V gene, CDR1 is SGHNT and CDR2 is YYREEE (reference sequence). The CDR3 protein is CATSGATYNEQFF. CDR3 coding DNA: TGTGCCACTAGCGGGGCGACCTACAATGAGCAGTTCTTC. Using reference TRBV5-4 and TRBJ2-1 for the parts outside the CDR3, the full variable domain is ETGVTQSPTHLIKTRGQQVTLRCSSQSGHNTVSWYQQALGQGPQFIFQYYREEENGRGNFPPRFSGLQFPNYSSELNVNALELDDSALYLCATSGATYNEQFFGPGTRLTVL.

The J gene is TRBJ2-7, the V gene TRBV7-2, with 12 bases fitting TRBD2. The CDR3 totals 16 residues. Germline values: CDR1 SGHTA, CDR2 FQGNSA. V lost 5 bases and J lost 6; bases outside the gene matches: 11. The CDR3 sequence is CASSPQPLAGGIEQYF. The DNA of the CDR3 is TGTGCCAGCAGCCCCCAGCCCCTAGCGGGAGGGATCGAGCAGTACTTC.

This clone has a handful of counts. The chain couples TRBV7-2 to TRBJ1-1; D uncertain. This CDR3 has 16 amino acids. With 2 bases removed from V and 2 bases from J, the gap between germline ends came to 15 bases. The V gene's germline CDR1 is SGHTA and CDR2 FQGNSA. The CDR3 reads CASSLWPLEGNTEAFF. The DNA for the CDR3 is TGTGCCAGCAGCTTATGGCCGCTCGAGGGAAACACTGAAGCTTTCTTT.

The chain recombines TRBV5-6 with TRBJ2-7; the match to TRBD2 covers 7 bases. CDR1 is SGHDT and CDR2 is YYEEEE in the germline V gene. The ends lost 1 base at V and 1 base at J; junction bases unmatched: 5. This CDR3 has 15 amino acids. DNA of the CDR3: TGTGCCAGCAGCTTGTCCGGCGGGAGTTCCTACGAGCAGTACTTC. Protein product: CASSLSGGSSYEQYF.

This chain uses TRBV6-5 with TRBJ2-5; D is unclear. Germline V gene lookup returns CDR1 MNHEY and CDR2 SVGAGI. V was trimmed by 4 bases and J by 5 bases, leaving 11 bases between them. The CDR3 has 13 amino acids. The CDR3 spells CASSFSGLETQYF. DNA of the CDR3: TGTGCCAGCAGTTTTAGTGGGTTGGAGACCCAGTACTTC.

The chain links TRBV7-2 to TRBJ2-2; 8 bases align to TRBD2. Germline V gives CDR1 SGHTA, CDR2 FQGNSA. The CDR3 totals 15 residues. Trimming removed 5 bases from V and 6 bases from J; junction bases left unmatched: 8. This CDR3 reads CASSPAGLGSGELFF. As DNA, the CDR3 is TGTGCCAGCAGCCCTGCGGGACTAGGATCCGGGGAGCTGTTTTTT.

The J gene is TRBJ2-1, the V gene TRBV7-2; TRBD2 matches at 7 bases. V was clipped by 2 bases and J by 4 bases; unmatched bases: 11. Germline V gene lookup returns CDR1 SGHTA and CDR2 FQGNSA. This CDR3 region has 17 residues. CDR3 sequence (DNA): TGTGCCAGCAGCTTACGTCTAGCGGACGAGGGGTACAATGAGCAGTTCTTC. The encoded protein is CASSLRLADEGYNEQFF.

This clone was detected a few times. V is TRBV2 and J is TRBJ2-5; perhaps TRBD1 as D (5 bases). Germline V CDR1 and CDR2: SNHLY, FYNNEI. The CDR3 has 12 residues. Between the trimmed V and J ends, which lost 5 bases and 5 bases, there was a span of 9 bases. In nucleotides, the CDR3 is TGTGCCAGCAGTCAGGGTTATGAGACCCAGTACTTC. Its translation: CASSQGYETQYF.

The chain recombines TRBV10-1 with TRBJ2-3; 10 bases align to TRBD2. V lost 6 bases, J lost 2 bases, and 5 bases stayed unmatched. The CDR3 covers 15 residues. The V gene's germline CDR1 is WNHNN and CDR2 SYGVQD (reference sequence). Here the CDR3 reads CASRSSGSDTDTQYF. For the CDR3, the DNA is TGCGCCAGCAGATCTAGCGGGAGCGACACAGATACGCAGTATTTT.

This clone was detected many times. The chain combines TRBV9 with TRBJ1-1; D is perhaps TRBD1 (5 bases). Between the trimmed V and J ends, which lost 0 bases and 0 bases, there was a span of 9 bases. Germline V gene sequence: CDR1 SGDLS, CDR2 YYNGEE. This CDR3 comprises 15 residues. The CDR3 bases are TGTGCCAGCAGCGTAGAGAAACAGGTGAACACTGAAGCTTTCTTT. This sequence encodes CASSVEKQVNTEAFF.

The CDR3, as DNA: TGTGCCAGCAGCTTCGGACCGGGACTAAAATTGACCGCGGGGGAGCTGTTTTTT. Its protein is CASSFGPGLKLTAGELFF. The V call is TRBV5-6, the J call TRBJ2-2; 7 bases are shared with TRBD2. With V trimmed by 2 bases and J by 8 bases, 18 bases remained unmatched. CDR1 and CDR2 (germline): SGHDT, YYEEEE. The CDR3 is 18 amino acids.

V gene TRBV28 combines with J gene TRBJ2-7; D is perhaps TRBD2 (6 bases). The CDR3 length is 15 residues. The germline V and J ends were trimmed by 5 bases and 0 bases, with 14 bases remaining between them. Germline CDR1 MDHEN, CDR2 SYDVKM. This CDR3 is CASSEGGESSYEQYF. CDR3 coding DNA: TGTGCCAGCAGTGAAGGAGGGGAGAGCTCCTACGAGCAGTACTTC.

V usage is TRBV27 and J usage is TRBJ2-7, with no clear D. V was trimmed by 0 bases and J by 2 bases, leaving 14 bases between them. Germline V lookup: CDR1 MNHEY, CDR2 SMNVEV (reference sequence). The CDR3 is made up of 16 amino acids. The CDR3 DNA reads as TGTGCCAGCAGTTTATCGGTAGGGTGGAGAACCTACGAGCAGTACTTC. Translating gives CASSLSVGWRTYEQYF.